This T cell receptor beta chain was sequenced in a study of persistence of HIV-infected CD4 T cells. Study results and limitations: Bulk TCR data could not be restricted to HIV-1-infected CMV-responding cells. CMV- and Gag-responding cells had lower TCRbeta richness than CD3/CD28-responding cells.

The stimulus was lysate of CMV-infected fibroblasts, around 9.3 ug/mL. CD40L-negative CD69-negative CD45RO-high memory CD4+ T cells were sorted as populations depleted of antigen-responding cells. Losses at the gene ends were 0 bases for V and 0 bases for J; bases not matched to a gene: 5. The germline V gene has CDR1 SGHNT and CDR2 YYREEE (reference sequence). The CDR3 is 16 residues long. As concerns this clone: Antigen specificity is unknown.

This was the immunoSEQ version 4 assay in survey mode. Genomic DNA was diluted to roughly 10 ng/uL, up to 1 ug per sample. This table comes from immunoSEQ multiplex PCR, and its TCRdb copy is limited to in-frame clones, with some not included. The repertoire holds 25,000 to 35,000 clones, with roughly four fifths as singletons. The chain combines TRBV5-4 with TRBJ2-7, with 8 bases lining up with TRBD2. The sample in question was CD4+ T cells sorted from PBMCs after roughly 19-hour stimulation, obtained from a patient who received antiretroviral therapy. The sequence was obtained from an adult man with HIV who was CMV-seropositive. The CDR3 sequence is CASSLAGGGSSYEQYF. The CDR3 DNA is TGTGCCAGCAGCTTGGCAGGCGGGGGGAGCTCCTACGAGCAGTACTTC.